A selection of T cell receptor beta chains follows, all from one sample in a study of cytomegalovirus exposure and HLA in healthy donors. Profiled with immunoSEQ multiplex PCR; TCRdb holds only in-frame clones, not every one. The sample totals 100,000 to 150,000 clones; its top ten clones hold under 2%. Material: PBMCs. Source of these receptors: a woman in her 40s in good health and CMV-seronegative. Both conserved end residues are part of each CDR3. The order of the fields is V gene, J gene, D gene, CDR3 protein, CDR3 DNA. D genes are given only for firm matches.

v_gene: TRBV5-4; j_gene: TRBJ2-7; d_gene: TRBD2; CDR3aa: CASRSGTSGGPTRFYEQYF; CDR3nt: TGTGCCAGCAGGTCTGGGACTAGCGGGGGACCCACGCGATTTTACGAGCAGTACTTC
v_gene: TRBV5-1; j_gene: TRBJ2-5; d_gene: NA; CDR3aa: CASSRTQGVGQETQYF; CDR3nt: TGCGCCAGCAGCCGAACACAGGGTGTCGGCCAAGAGACCCAGTACTTC
v_gene: TRBV28; j_gene: TRBJ2-7; d_gene: NA; CDR3aa: CASIRGQPYEQYF; CDR3nt: TGTGCCAGCATAAGGGGTCAACCCTACGAGCAGTACTTC
v_gene: TRBV2; j_gene: TRBJ2-7; d_gene: TRBD1; CDR3aa: CASTRTGPNEQYF; CDR3nt: TGTGCCAGCACTAGGACAGGGCCCAATGAGCAGTACTTC
v_gene: TRBV13; j_gene: TRBJ2-1; d_gene: NA; CDR3aa: CASSPLQDSKNEQFF; CDR3nt: TGTGCCAGCAGCCCCTTACAGGACAGTAAGAATGAGCAGTTCTTC
v_gene: TRBV28; j_gene: TRBJ1-2; d_gene: NA; CDR3aa: CATLGDPPLGYTF; CDR3nt: TGTGCCACCCTAGGTGACCCCCCGCTCGGCTACACCTTC
v_gene: TRBV4-1; j_gene: TRBJ1-5; d_gene: TRBD1; CDR3aa: CASSQGQGAGRGNQPQHF; CDR3nt: TGCGCCAGCAGCCAAGGACAGGGGGCGGGGAGGGGAAATCAGCCCCAGCATTTT
v_gene: TRBV5-4; j_gene: TRBJ1-4; d_gene: NA; CDR3aa: CASSLSPRGTNEKLFF; CDR3nt: TGTGCCAGCAGCCTATCTCCCCGGGGGACTAATGAAAAACTGTTTTTT
v_gene: TRBV19; j_gene: TRBJ2-3; d_gene: NA; CDR3aa: CASGGLNTQYF; CDR3nt: TGTGCCAGTGGAGGACTCAATACGCAGTATTTT
v_gene: TRBV5-1; j_gene: TRBJ2-1; d_gene: NA; CDR3aa: CASSKSVISYNEQFF; CDR3nt: TGCGCCAGCAGTAAGAGTGTAATCTCCTACAATGAGCAGTTCTTC
v_gene: TRBV5-1; j_gene: TRBJ2-2; d_gene: NA; CDR3aa: CASVPTGGYGGELFF; CDR3nt: TGCGCCAGCGTACCCACCGGGGGATATGGCGGGGAGCTGTTTTTT
v_gene: TRBV5-1; j_gene: TRBJ1-2; d_gene: NA; CDR3aa: CASRVTSSFPGYTF; CDR3nt: TGCGCCAGCAGGGTCACAAGTTCTTTTCCAGGTTACACCTTC
v_gene: TRBV2; j_gene: TRBJ1-2; d_gene: TRBD1; CDR3aa: CASARDRGNYGYTF; CDR3nt: TGTGCCAGCGCCCGGGACAGGGGGAACTATGGCTACACCTTC
v_gene: TRBV19; j_gene: TRBJ1-2; d_gene: NA; CDR3aa: CASSGVTGSYGYTF; CDR3nt: TGTGCCAGTAGTGGGGTGACGGGATCCTATGGCTACACCTTC
v_gene: TRBV9; j_gene: TRBJ2-5; d_gene: TRBD2; CDR3aa: CASSKTSAQETQYF; CDR3nt: TGTGCCAGCAGCAAGACTAGCGCTCAAGAGACCCAGTACTTC
v_gene: TRBV28; j_gene: TRBJ1-2; d_gene: NA; CDR3aa: CASSLYRASGGYTF; CDR3nt: TGTGCCAGCAGTTTATACAGGGCCTCAGGCGGCTACACCTTC
v_gene: TRBV19; j_gene: TRBJ1-3; d_gene: NA; CDR3aa: CASSIADRISGNTIYF; CDR3nt: TGTGCCAGTAGTATAGCCGACAGAATCTCTGGAAACACCATATATTTT
v_gene: TRBV14; j_gene: TRBJ2-4; d_gene: TRBD2; CDR3aa: CASSQDGTSGGLKNIQYF; CDR3nt: TGTGCCAGCAGCCAAGATGGGACTAGCGGGGGGCTCAAAAACATTCAGTACTTC
v_gene: TRBV6-5; j_gene: TRBJ2-7; d_gene: NA; CDR3aa: CASSYSGGWGSYEQYF; CDR3nt: TGTGCCAGCAGTTACTCCGGGGGTTGGGGCTCCTACGAGCAGTACTTC
v_gene: TRBV28; j_gene: TRBJ1-4; d_gene: TRBD1; CDR3aa: CASSTPGQGGEKLFF; CDR3nt: TGTGCCAGCAGTACCCCGGGACAGGGGGGAGAAAAACTGTTTTTT
v_gene: TRBV10-3; j_gene: TRBJ2-2; d_gene: TRBD2; CDR3aa: CAITPQRGVSTGELFF; CDR3nt: TGTGCCATCACCCCCCAGCGGGGGGTGAGCACCGGGGAGCTGTTTTTT
v_gene: TRBV11-2; j_gene: TRBJ2-7; d_gene: NA; CDR3aa: CASSIAAYEQYF; CDR3nt: TGTGCCAGCAGCATAGCGGCCTACGAGCAGTACTTC
v_gene: TRBV28; j_gene: TRBJ1-1; d_gene: TRBD1; CDR3aa: CASSPPGQGRNTEAFF; CDR3nt: TGTGCCAGCAGTCCCCCCGGACAGGGAAGAAACACTGAAGCTTTCTTT
v_gene: TRBV29-1; j_gene: TRBJ1-5; d_gene: TRBD1; CDR3aa: CSGRDSPNQPQHF; CDR3nt: TGCAGTGGACGGGACAGTCCCAATCAGCCCCAGCATTTT
v_gene: TRBV5-4; j_gene: TRBJ1-4; d_gene: NA; CDR3aa: CASSQSSGTPREKLFF; CDR3nt: TGTGCCAGCAGCCAGTCATCCGGGACACCTAGGGAAAAACTGTTTTTT
v_gene: TRBV7-2; j_gene: TRBJ1-2; d_gene: NA; CDR3aa: CASSPRPQGSYTF; CDR3nt: TGTGCCAGCAGCCCCCGGCCACAGGGATCCTACACCTTC
v_gene: TRBV5-4; j_gene: TRBJ1-1; d_gene: NA; CDR3aa: CASSLITGNTEAFF; CDR3nt: TGTGCCAGCAGCTTGATCACAGGCAACACTGAAGCTTTCTTT
v_gene: TRBV7-8; j_gene: TRBJ1-2; d_gene: NA; CDR3aa: CASSRGGNRNYGYTF; CDR3nt: TGTGCCAGCAGCCGAGGAGGCAACCGAAACTATGGCTACACCTTC
v_gene: TRBV2; j_gene: TRBJ2-1; d_gene: TRBD1; CDR3aa: CASIRPGQGGRNEQFF; CDR3nt: TGTGCCAGCATTAGACCGGGACAGGGGGGAAGGAATGAGCAGTTCTTC
v_gene: TRBV4-1; j_gene: TRBJ2-3; d_gene: TRBD2; CDR3aa: CASSLGLAGLRNTDTQYF; CDR3nt: TGCGCCAGCAGCCTCGGACTAGCGGGGCTGCGGAACACAGATACGCAGTATTTT
v_gene: TRBV14; j_gene: TRBJ2-3; d_gene: TRBD2; CDR3aa: CASSASGNTQYF; CDR3nt: TGTGCCAGCAGTGCTAGCGGGAATACGCAGTATTTT
v_gene: TRBV7-9; j_gene: TRBJ2-1; d_gene: TRBD2; CDR3aa: CASSPGTSGGNEQFF; CDR3nt: TGTGCCAGCAGCCCTGGGACTAGCGGGGGCAATGAGCAGTTCTTC
v_gene: TRBV27; j_gene: TRBJ2-1; d_gene: NA; CDR3aa: CASSLSSGDEQFF; CDR3nt: TGTGCCAGCAGTTTATCGTCAGGGGATGAGCAGTTCTTC
v_gene: TRBV29-1; j_gene: TRBJ1-5; d_gene: NA; CDR3aa: CSVGRSNQPQHF; CDR3nt: TGCAGCGTTGGTCGTAGCAATCAGCCCCAGCATTTT
v_gene: TRBV6-1; j_gene: TRBJ1-3; d_gene: NA; CDR3aa: CASKYIAIYF; CDR3nt: TGTGCCAGCAAATATATCGCCATATATTTT
v_gene: TRBV7-9; j_gene: TRBJ1-5; d_gene: NA; CDR3aa: CASSSGTSLREPQHF; CDR3nt: TGTGCCAGCAGCTCGGGGACATCCTTGAGGGAGCCCCAGCATTTT
v_gene: TRBV5-4; j_gene: TRBJ1-4; d_gene: NA; CDR3aa: CASSKGLREKLFF; CDR3nt: TGTGCCAGCAGCAAGGGGTTAAGAGAAAAACTGTTTTTT
v_gene: TRBV29-1; j_gene: TRBJ1-2; d_gene: NA; CDR3aa: CSVEDRPGAYGYTF; CDR3nt: TGCAGCGTTGAAGATCGTCCAGGGGCCTATGGCTACACCTTC
v_gene: TRBV19; j_gene: TRBJ2-1; d_gene: TRBD1; CDR3aa: CASSIWDRADEQFF; CDR3nt: TGTGCCAGTAGTATATGGGACAGGGCGGATGAGCAGTTCTTC
v_gene: TRBV5-1; j_gene: TRBJ1-4; d_gene: TRBD1; CDR3aa: CASSRTGSEKLFF; CDR3nt: TGCGCCAGCAGTAGGACAGGGAGTGAAAAACTGTTTTTT
v_gene: TRBV19; j_gene: TRBJ2-3; d_gene: NA; CDR3aa: CASSSQRATDTQYF; CDR3nt: TGTGCCAGTAGTTCCCAGCGGGCCACAGATACGCAGTATTTT
v_gene: TRBV6-6; j_gene: TRBJ1-1; d_gene: NA; CDR3aa: CASSYEGRGTEAFF; CDR3nt: TGTGCCAGCAGTTATGAGGGGAGGGGAACTGAAGCTTTCTTT
v_gene: TRBV4-3; j_gene: TRBJ2-5; d_gene: NA; CDR3aa: CASSQDLRIPGTQYF; CDR3nt: TGCGCCAGCAGCCAAGATTTGAGGATTCCTGGGACCCAGTACTTC
v_gene: TRBV4-2; j_gene: TRBJ2-1; d_gene: TRBD1; CDR3aa: CASSQVQGRSTYNEQFF; CDR3nt: TGTGCCAGCAGCCAAGTACAGGGGAGATCTACCTACAATGAGCAGTTCTTC
v_gene: TRBV19; j_gene: TRBJ2-7; d_gene: NA; CDR3aa: CASSATGINTYEQYF; CDR3nt: TGTGCCAGTAGTGCTACCGGGATTAACACCTACGAGCAGTACTTC
v_gene: TRBV5-5; j_gene: TRBJ1-5; d_gene: NA; CDR3aa: CASSLGGTEQPQHF; CDR3nt: TGTGCCAGCAGCTTAGGGGGAACTGAACAGCCCCAGCATTTT
v_gene: TRBV29-1; j_gene: TRBJ2-1; d_gene: TRBD2; CDR3aa: CSVISGAELEQFF; CDR3nt: TGCAGCGTAATAAGCGGGGCGGAACTTGAGCAGTTCTTC
v_gene: TRBV5-1; j_gene: TRBJ1-2; d_gene: TRBD1; CDR3aa: CASSLEGTDYGYTF; CDR3nt: TGCGCCAGCAGCCTGGAGGGGACAGACTATGGCTACACCTTC
v_gene: TRBV29-1; j_gene: TRBJ2-1; d_gene: TRBD2; CDR3aa: CSVDVRGAYNEQFF; CDR3nt: TGCAGCGTTGACGTGCGGGGGGCCTACAATGAGCAGTTCTTC
v_gene: TRBV2; j_gene: TRBJ1-2; d_gene: NA; CDR3aa: CASSETGMGLRGDGGYTF; CDR3nt: TGTGCCAGCAGTGAAACTGGTATGGGTCTACGGGGGGACGGTGGCTACACCTTC
v_gene: TRBV18; j_gene: TRBJ2-5; d_gene: TRBD2; CDR3aa: CASSPTSGGPEETQYF; CDR3nt: TGTGCCAGCTCACCGACTAGCGGGGGGCCAGAAGAGACCCAGTACTTC
v_gene: TRBV18; j_gene: TRBJ1-1; d_gene: TRBD1; CDR3aa: CASSPRQGHEDTEAFF; CDR3nt: TGTGCCAGCTCACCTCGACAGGGGCATGAGGATACTGAAGCTTTCTTT
v_gene: TRBV11-2; j_gene: TRBJ1-2; d_gene: NA; CDR3aa: CASSLFRFTNYGYTF; CDR3nt: TGTGCCAGCAGCTTATTCAGGTTCACTAACTATGGCTACACCTTC
v_gene: TRBV10-3; j_gene: TRBJ2-1; d_gene: TRBD2; CDR3aa: CAISTSTSGVYNEQFF; CDR3nt: TGTGCCATCTCCACCTCGACTAGCGGGGTTTACAATGAGCAGTTCTTC
v_gene: TRBV27; j_gene: TRBJ2-7; d_gene: NA; CDR3aa: CASSLQGDYEQYF; CDR3nt: TGTGCCAGCAGTTTACAGGGTGACTACGAGCAGTACTTC
v_gene: TRBV7-2; j_gene: TRBJ1-2; d_gene: NA; CDR3aa: CASSAQVGRDAGYTF; CDR3nt: TGTGCCAGCAGCGCCCAGGTCGGCAGGGATGCTGGCTACACCTTC
v_gene: TRBV7-2; j_gene: TRBJ1-4; d_gene: NA; CDR3aa: CASSLGRGRNEKLFF; CDR3nt: TGTGCCAGCAGCTTAGGCAGGGGCCGGAATGAAAAACTGTTTTTT
v_gene: TRBV4-3; j_gene: TRBJ1-5; d_gene: NA; CDR3aa: CASSQDHRGNQPQHF; CDR3nt: TGCGCCAGCAGCCAAGATCACAGGGGCAATCAGCCCCAGCATTTT
v_gene: TRBV5-1; j_gene: TRBJ2-5; d_gene: TRBD2; CDR3aa: CASSTLPGLEETQYF; CDR3nt: TGCGCCAGCAGCACCCTCCCGGGACTAGAAGAGACCCAGTACTTC